These 24 T cell receptor beta chains share one sample of origin, sequenced in a study of T-cell memory formation after mild COVID-19. TCRdb re-derived calls from the 5' RACE reads in MiXCR, one entry per CDR3 protein. The table lists some 350,000 distinct CDR3 sequences, approximately 12% of them singletons. Specimen: PBMCs or a T cell subset sorted from them (not recorded which). The source of these receptors is a young man who had mild COVID-19 (a few samples of this study predate the infection). Cell type and time point are not known.

Notes on this clonotype: A much larger clonotype is one base distant, so this may be a read error. The V gene is TRBV29-1, the J gene TRBJ2-1; possible D gene TRBD1, 6 bases. Germline lookup yields CDR1 SQVTM and CDR2 ANQGSEA. The CDR3 runs 16 residues. The V gene lost 0 bases and the J gene lost 6 bases, with 18 bases spanning the gap. CDR3 sequence reads: CSVEDTGPVGRNEQFF. The CDR3 nucleotides read TGCAGCGTTGAAGATACAGGGCCAGTGGGTCGCAATGAGCAGTTCTTC.

The chain has TRBV24-1 and TRBJ1-5; D unresolved. V was shortened by 3 bases and J by 3 bases, with 5 bases between the two germline ends. This CDR3 region has 13 residues. Germline lookup yields CDR1 KGHDR and CDR2 SFDVKD. This chain's CDR3 is CATSDGYNQPQHF. In DNA, the CDR3 is TGTGCCACCAGTGATGGCTACAATCAGCCCCAGCATTTT.

This clonotype appeared a few times. The rearrangement joins TRBV7-2 to TRBJ2-1; D possibly matches TRBD1 or TRBD2 (6 bases each). The CDR3 contains 15 residues. The V gene's germline CDR1 is SGHTA and CDR2 FQGNSA. Trimming stripped 2 bases from V and 7 bases from J, with 15 bases between. DNA for the CDR3: TGTGCCAGCAGCTTACATCGGGGGCCAGGGAATGAGCAGTTCTTC. Its translation is CASSLHRGPGNEQFF.

This clonotype came up a few times. The gene calls are TRBV28 and TRBJ1-2; D perhaps matches TRBD1 (5 bases). The germline V gene encodes CDR1 MDHEN and CDR2 SYDVKM. CDR3 length equals 15 residues. V was clipped by 6 bases and J by 1 base, with 15 bases between them. CDR3 sequence (DNA): TGTGCCAGCAGAACGGGCCAGGGCCTTAACTATGGCTACACCTTC. Amino acids: CASRTGQGLNYGYTF.

The chain employs TRBV5-1 and TRBJ2-1; 9 bases agree with TRBD1. Trimming removed 0 bases from V and 9 bases from J; junction bases left unmatched: 7. The CDR3 totals 15 residues. The germline V gene encodes CDR1 SGHRS and CDR2 YFSETQ. CDR3 loop: CASSLVGQGLTEQFF. The CDR3 coding sequence is TGCGCCAGCAGCTTGGTTGGACAGGGGTTAACTGAGCAGTTCTTC.

V is TRBV12-3 or TRBV12-4 and J is TRBJ1-1; TRBD1 matches at 7 bases. The CDR3 has 14 residues. V dropped 7 bases and J dropped 5; count of bases not matched to a gene: 10. The CDR3 region is CASNEGARGTEAFF. Here the CDR3 DNA reads TGTGCCAGCAATGAGGGGGCGCGGGGGACTGAAGCTTTCTTT.

This clonotype was picked up one time. The V call is TRBV9, the J call TRBJ1-3; no definite D call. The CDR3 extends over 11 amino acids. Germline assignment: CDR1 SGDLS and CDR2 YYNGEE. V gave up 8 bases and J gave up 3 bases, with 6 bases separating them. The DNA for the CDR3 is TGTGCCAGAGGTAATGGAAACACCATATATTTT. Its protein product is CARGNGNTIYF.

V gene TRBV12-3 or TRBV12-4 combines with J gene TRBJ1-5, with a possible D match to TRBD1 (6 bases). The CDR3 sequence is 14 residues long. V dropped 4 bases and J dropped 4 bases, with 11 bases sitting between them. The CDR3 region has the DNA TGTGCCAGCAGTTCTTGGACAGTTAATCAGCCCCAGCATTTT. This encodes CASSSWTVNQPQHF.

This clonotype was seen a few times. The chain uses TRBV28 and TRBJ2-4, with unresolved D. This CDR3 is 15 amino acids long. Trimming took off 2 bases at V and 8 bases at J, with 16 bases between the two ends. From germline, CDR1 is MDHEN and CDR2 SYDVKM. CDR3 nucleotide sequence: TGTGCCAGCAGTTTAAGTCCCATGGCGAGCGACATTCAGTACTTC. Its translation: CASSLSPMASDIQYF.

A few counts support this clonotype. The chain carries TRBV9 and TRBJ2-7; perhaps TRBD1 as D (6 bases). Germline lookup yields CDR1 SGDLS and CDR2 YYNGEE. Deletions cut 3 bases from V and 9 bases from J, with 19 bases between. The CDR3 is 14 amino acids. DNA for the CDR3: TGTGCCAGCAGCGCCCACCCGGACAGTGGTGCGCAGTACGTC. This sequence encodes CASSAHPDSGAQYV.

V is TRBV7-2 and J is TRBJ1-2; D gene unclear. The CDR3 has 14 amino acids. Trimming left V 8 bases short and J 5 bases short, with 18 bases between. Germline V gives CDR1 SGHTA, CDR2 FQGNSA. CDR3 sequence reads: CASAFGSFRYGYTF. CDR3 coding DNA: TGTGCCAGCGCGTTCGGTTCATTTAGATATGGCTACACCTTC.

The table lists this clonotype with many counts. The genes are TRBV6-5 and TRBJ1-1; D not resolved. V was cut by 7 bases and J by 1 base, with 10 bases left in between. The CDR3 consists of 13 residues. Germline V gene data show CDR1 as MNHEY and CDR2 as SVGAGI. Written as DNA, the CDR3 is TGTGCCAGCAATGACACACCGAACACTGAAGCTTTCTTT. Protein: CASNDTPNTEAFF.

This clonotype appeared a few times. The CDR3 DNA sequence: TGTGCCAGCAGCTTGGCGGTTAGGAGAAACTATGGCTACACCTTC. As protein: CASSLAVRRNYGYTF. The chain combines TRBV5-5 with TRBJ1-2; D remains unclear. V lost 0 bases and J 2 bases, leaving 11 bases between the germline ends. Germline lookup yields CDR1 SGHKS and CDR2 YYEKEE (reference sequence). The CDR3 contains 15 residues.

The CDR3 reads CASSLIGTGVVGYTQYF. Written as DNA, the CDR3 is TGTGCCAGCAGTTTAATTGGGACTGGGGTCGTCGGGTATACGCAGTATTTT. The chain carries TRBV27 and TRBJ2-3; tentative D call: TRBD2 (6 bases). This CDR3 has 17 amino acids. Germline V lookup: CDR1 MNHEY, CDR2 SMNVEV (reference sequence). Deletions cut 2 bases from V and 7 bases from J, with 22 bases between.

This clonotype was seen a handful of times. The CDR3 DNA sequence: TGTGCCAGCATGCCCCCGGGACATCCCAATTCACCCCTCCACTTT. It yields the protein CASMPPGHPNSPLHF. V is TRBV7-2 and J is TRBJ1-6; a possible D gene is TRBD1 (6 bases). The germline V gene encodes CDR1 SGHTA and CDR2 FQGNSA. The ends were cut back, 7 bases at V and 7 bases at J, with 17 bases in the middle. The CDR3 runs to 15 residues. Full variable domain (remainder filled in from reference TRBV7-2 and TRBJ1-6): GAGVSQSPSNKVTEKGKDVELRCDPISGHTALYWYRQSLGQGLEFLIYFQGNSAPDKSGLPSDRFSAERTGGSVSTLTIQRTQQEDSAVYLCASMPPGHPNSPLHFGNGTRLTVT.

This clonotype was observed a handful of times. The CDR3 DNA reads as TGTGCCAGCAGCCCAGAGGGACATCATGGCTACACCTTC. It encodes CASSPEGHHGYTF. The chain is built from TRBV7-9 and TRBJ1-2, with TRBD1 as a possible D gene (6 bases). The CDR3 is 13 amino acids. From germline, CDR1 is SEHNR and CDR2 FQNEAQ (reference sequence). The V end was cut by 5 bases, the J end by 6 bases, with 13 bases between.

This clonotype was seen ten or more times. The rearrangement uses TRBV4-3 and TRBJ2-7; weak D call: TRBD1 (5 bases). V was shortened by 0 bases and J by 3 bases, with 18 bases between the two germline ends. CDR1 and CDR2 (germline): LGHNA, YSLEER. This CDR3 contains 17 residues. CDR3 nucleotides: TGCGCCAGCAGCCAAGAAACTGGGGCGGCCCAGGGCTACGAGCAGTACTTC. Residues: CASSQETGAAQGYEQYF.

This clonotype was picked up a small number of times. The gene calls are TRBV4-3 and TRBJ2-3; no clear D. This CDR3 is 15 amino acids long. Trimming cost V 1 base and J 0 bases, with 8 bases left between them. Germline V gene lookup returns CDR1 LGHNA and CDR2 YSLEER. CDR3 in amino acids: CASSQGPDSTDTQYF. CDR3 DNA sequence: TGCGCCAGCAGCCAAGGGCCGGACAGCACAGATACGCAGTATTTT.

This clonotype appeared a few times. CDR3 bases: TGTGCCAGCAGTTTGGGGGGGCGCAGTGAAGCTTTCTTT. Its translation is CASSLGGRSEAFF. The genes are TRBV28 and TRBJ1-1, with D perhaps TRBD1 (6 bases). Germline values: CDR1 MDHEN, CDR2 SYDVKM. V was pared by 3 bases and J by 7 bases, with 12 bases between. The CDR3 covers 13 residues.

This clonotype was detected ten times or more. The rearrangement joins TRBV5-1 to TRBJ1-1, with D unresolved. The CDR3 loop spans 14 amino acids. The germline CDR1 and CDR2 sequences are SGHRS and YFSETQ. Trimming pared 6 bases from V and 1 base from J, leaving 13 bases between. CDR3 amino acids: CASKLGLGNTEAFF. CDR3 sequence (DNA): TGCGCCAGCAAACTTGGCTTGGGGAACACTGAAGCTTTCTTT. The full variable domain, rest sourced from reference TRBV5-1 and TRBJ1-1, is KAGVTQTPRYLIKTRGQQVTLSCSPISGHRSVSWYQQTPGQGLQFLFEYFSETQRNKGNFPGRFSGRQFSNSRSEMNVSTLELGDSALYLCASKLGLGNTEAFFGQGTRLTVV.

A few counts support this clonotype. This chain links TRBV11-2 with TRBJ1-1; D not resolved. CDR1 and CDR2 from the germline V gene are SGHAT and FQNNGV. The CDR3 sequence is 16 residues long. V lost 2 bases and J lost 0, with 13 bases in between. Here the CDR3 reads CASSLIVGSMNTEAFF. CDR3 coding DNA: TGTGCCAGCAGCTTAATTGTCGGGTCTATGAACACTGAAGCTTTCTTT.

This clonotype has a count of ten or more. V usage is TRBV18 and J usage is TRBJ2-7, with 10 bases lining up with TRBD1. V shed 0 bases and J 2 bases; nucleotides not matched to a gene: 1. CDR3 length: 15 amino acids. Germline lookup yields CDR1 KGHSH and CDR2 LQKENI. This CDR3 is CASSPPGTGAYEQYF. DNA of the CDR3: TGTGCCAGCTCACCACCCGGGACAGGGGCCTACGAGCAGTACTTC.

V usage is TRBV29-1 and J usage is TRBJ1-1; TRBD1 might be the D (5 bases). The CDR3 totals 14 residues. V shed 5 bases and J shed 0 bases, with 13 bases lying between them. Germline V gene data show CDR1 as SQVTM and CDR2 as ANQGSEA. CDR3 coding DNA: TGCAGCGTTCAATACAGGCTTATGAACACTGAAGCTTTCTTT. Protein: CSVQYRLMNTEAFF.

The CDR3 spells CASSLGGVEPQHF. DNA for the CDR3: TGCGCCAGCAGCTTGGGTGGAGTTGAGCCCCAGCATTTT. The chain combines TRBV5-1 with TRBJ1-5; D unresolved. V was pared by 0 bases and J by 8 bases, with 9 bases between. The CDR3 sequence is 13 residues long. CDR1 SGHRS and CDR2 YFSETQ come from the germline V gene. The whole variable domain, remainder taken from reference TRBV5-1 and TRBJ1-5, is KAGVTQTPRYLIKTRGQQVTLSCSPISGHRSVSWYQQTPGQGLQFLFEYFSETQRNKGNFPGRFSGRQFSNSRSEMNVSTLELGDSALYLCASSLGGVEPQHFGDGTRLSIL.